This T cell receptor (beta chain) was obtained from a study of cytomegalovirus exposure and HLA in healthy donors. Study conclusions and caveats: Segments of the TCR beta V type were, in most cases, productive about 87% or about 30% of the time in an earlier analysis. Cytomegalovirus association was assigned to under 200 TCR beta chains.

For this clone: What it recognizes is unknown.

Trimming took 0 bases from V and 4 from J; bases not matched to a gene: 4. The CDR3 covers 15 residues. Germline V lookup: CDR1 SGHRS, CDR2 YFSETQ. Both 60 Vbeta primers and 13 Jbeta primers went into the PCR. Method: immunoSEQ multiplex PCR; TCRdb's copy keeps in-frame clones and lacks some. There are 70,000 to 95,000 clones in the sample; less than 85% occur only once, and 13% lies in the top ten. Donors in the study were healthy people who gave bone marrow. The sample was PBMCs. This TCR came from a human donor in good health. The chain uses TRBV5-1 and TRBJ2-1; 7 bases agree with TRBD1. The CDR3 here is CASSLATGDYNEQFF. Here the CDR3 DNA reads TGCGCCAGCAGCTTGGCCACAGGGGATTACAATGAGCAGTTCTTC.